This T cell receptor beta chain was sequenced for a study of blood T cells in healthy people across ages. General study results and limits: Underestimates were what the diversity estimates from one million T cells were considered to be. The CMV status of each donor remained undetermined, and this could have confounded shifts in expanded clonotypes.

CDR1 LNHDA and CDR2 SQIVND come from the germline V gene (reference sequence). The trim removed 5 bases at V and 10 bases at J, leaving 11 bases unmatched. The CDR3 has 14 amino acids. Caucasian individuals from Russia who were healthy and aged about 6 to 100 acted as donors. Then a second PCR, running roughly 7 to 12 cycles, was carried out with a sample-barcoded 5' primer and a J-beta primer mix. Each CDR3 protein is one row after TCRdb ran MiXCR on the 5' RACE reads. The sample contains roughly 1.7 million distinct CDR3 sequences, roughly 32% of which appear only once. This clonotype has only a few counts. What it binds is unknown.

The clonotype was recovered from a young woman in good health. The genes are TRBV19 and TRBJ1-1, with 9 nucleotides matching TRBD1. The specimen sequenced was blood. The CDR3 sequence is CASSVRTGDVRAFF. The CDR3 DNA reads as TGTGCCAGTAGTGTCCGGACAGGGGACGTGAGAGCTTTCTTT.